Below are 10 T cell receptor beta chains sequenced from a single sample in a study of shared clonotypes between healthy human individuals. Naive CD8 populations comprised CD45RO-negative cells positively selected for CCR7, excluding terminally differentiated effector memory CD45RA+ cells. The table came from immunoSEQ multiplex PCR; TCRdb's copy has only in-frame clones and leaves some out. The table shows about 2.1 million clones, with approximately 94% occurring only once. Specimen: naive CD8+ T cells from PBMCs. Receptors originate from a man aged 18 to 29 in good health. Some clones in this sample may be carry-over from other donors' samples.

This chain joins TRBV28 and TRBJ2-3; a possible D gene is TRBD2 (5 bases). Trimming cost V 1 base and J 1 base, with 6 bases left between them. Germline V lookup: CDR1 MDHEN, CDR2 SYDVKM. This CDR3 has 14 amino acids. CDR3 in amino acids: CASSLFGGTDTQYF. Written as DNA, the CDR3 is TGTGCCAGCAGTTTATTCGGGGGCACAGATACGCAGTATTTT.

The chain uses TRBV14 and TRBJ2-3, with TRBD2 identical over 8 bases. The CDR3 is 17 amino acids. CDR1 is SGHDN and CDR2 is FVKESK in the germline V gene. Trimming at V came to 3 bases and at J to 1 base, leaving 9 bases not matched to a gene. As DNA, the CDR3 is TGTGCCAGCAGCCAGACGCCCGTGCGGGAGGGCACAGATACGCAGTATTTT. Translation: CASSQTPVREGTDTQYF.

This chain connects TRBV27 to TRBJ2-7, with 11 bases that match TRBD2. V shed 5 bases, J shed 5 bases, and the junction held 8 bases outside the gene matches. CDR1 is MNHEY and CDR2 is SMNVEV in the germline V gene (reference sequence). The CDR3 length is 15 residues. CDR3 nucleotides: TGTGCCAGCAGTACCACCGGGACTAGCGGAAACGAGCAGTACTTC. Residues: CASSTTGTSGNEQYF.

The rearrangement uses TRBV6-5 and TRBJ2-7; D is ambiguous. V shed 0 bases and J shed 4 bases, with 10 bases lying between them. The CDR3 contains 14 residues. Germline values: CDR1 MNHEY, CDR2 SVGAGI. For the CDR3, the DNA is TGTGCCAGCAGTTACTCATCTTCGGAATACGAGCAGTACTTC. It specifies CASSYSSSEYEQYF.

The chain is built from TRBV9 and TRBJ1-4, with D perhaps matching TRBD1 (6 bases). Between the trimmed V and J ends, which lost 3 bases and 2 bases, there was a span of 17 bases. The CDR3 runs 17 residues. Germline V gene sequence: CDR1 SGDLS, CDR2 YYNGEE. Here the CDR3 reads CASSDGRGASTNEKLFF. The CDR3 DNA sequence: TGTGCCAGCAGCGATGGACGGGGGGCGTCGACTAATGAAAAACTGTTTTTT.

CDR3 nucleotide sequence: TGTGCCAGCAGTTTTGCGGGTGCACAAGAGACCCAGTACTTC. Protein sequence: CASSFAGAQETQYF. The rearrangement joins TRBV27 to TRBJ2-5; weak D call: TRBD2 (5 bases). V gave up 3 bases and J gave up 2 bases, with 10 bases separating them. CDR1 is MNHEY and CDR2 is SMNVEV in the germline V gene (reference sequence). The CDR3 totals 14 residues.

V gene TRBV4-3 combines with J gene TRBJ2-7, with 7 bases matching TRBD2. The junction had 9 bases not matched to a gene; V was cut back by 0 bases and J by 7 bases. This CDR3 has 15 amino acids. CDR1 and CDR2 from the germline V gene are LGHNA and YSLEER. DNA of the CDR3: TGCGCCAGCAGCCAAGATCTGGTGGGAGGGTTAGAGCAGTACTTC. This encodes CASSQDLVGGLEQYF.

The V call is TRBV4-3, the J call TRBJ2-3; 8 bases fit TRBD2. The CDR3 runs 14 residues. J lost 6 bases, V lost 4 bases, and 6 bases had no gene match. Looked up from germline, CDR1 is LGHNA and CDR2 is YSLEER. The CDR3 protein is CASSPGTSSDTQYF. CDR3 bases: TGCGCCAGCAGCCCTGGGACTAGTAGTGATACGCAGTATTTT.

This clone was seen a handful of times. This rearrangement joins TRBV10-3 to TRBJ1-2, with D uncertain. V shed 2 bases and J shed 6 bases, with 7 bases lying between them. Germline V gives CDR1 ENHRY, CDR2 SYGVKD. CDR3 length equals 12 residues. CDR3 sequence (DNA): TGTGCCATCAGTGAGCCCTTACATGGCTACACCTTC. This sequence encodes CAISEPLHGYTF.

The V and J genes are TRBV7-2 and TRBJ2-7; 7 nucleotides line up with TRBD2. The V and J ends lost 5 bases and 0 bases, in that order; junction bases with no gene match: 7. Per germline, CDR1 SGHTA and CDR2 FQGNSA. The CDR3 is 15 amino acids. The CDR3 is CASSRGRYSSYEQYF. Here the CDR3 DNA reads TGTGCCAGCAGCCGCGGGAGATACAGCTCCTACGAGCAGTACTTC.